This is a list of T cell receptor beta chains from one sample in a study of blood T cells in healthy people across ages. Each CDR3 protein gets one entry after TCRdb re-called the 5' RACE reads with MiXCR. The table has about 1,600,000 distinct CDR3 sequences, roughly 40% seen once. Sample: blood. The source of these receptors is a woman aged 18-29 years in good health. Both conserved end residues are part of each CDR3. D genes are given only for firm matches. Expanded clones get a size class; other rows say once, few or many, or leave the size out.

D	V	J	size	CDR3	DNA
TRBD2	TRBV30	TRBJ2-5	.	CAGRLAGSQETQYF	TGTGCCGGGAGACTAGCGGGGAGCCAAGAGACCCAGTACTTC
.	TRBV7-2	TRBJ2-3	.	CVSSFQGTDTQYF	TGTGTCAGCAGCTTTCAGGGAACAGATACGCAGTATTTT
.	TRBV5-1	TRBJ2-3	many	CASSPGGGTDTQYF	TGCGCCAGCAGCCCCGGAGGGGGCACAGATACGCAGTATTTT
TRBD2	TRBV5-1	TRBJ2-1	.	CASGKLADYNEQFF	TGCGCCAGCGGTAAACTAGCGGACTACAATGAGCAGTTCTTC
.	TRBV7-9	TRBJ2-1	few	CASIPGASYNEQFF	TGTGCCAGCATACCAGGCGCCTCCTACAATGAGCAGTTCTTC
TRBD1	TRBV13	TRBJ2-7	few	CASSRDRGHEQYF	TGTGCCAGCAGCCGGGACAGGGGTCACGAGCAGTACTTC
.	TRBV12-3/TRBV12-4	TRBJ1-1	many	CASSLGAGMNTEAFF	TGTGCCAGCAGTTTAGGGGCAGGAATGAACACTGAAGCTTTCTTT
.	TRBV7-9	TRBJ2-1	.	CASSLPPGSDGNEQFF	TGTGCCAGCAGCTTGCCCCCCGGGAGCGATGGCAATGAGCAGTTCTTC
.	TRBV4-2	TRBJ2-1	.	CASSHVGYEQFF	TGTGCCAGCAGCCATGTCGGCTATGAGCAGTTCTTC
.	TRBV2	TRBJ2-1	.	CARRGLADYNEQFF	TGTGCCAGAAGGGGGCTAGCGGATTACAATGAGCAGTTCTTC
.	TRBV11-1	TRBJ2-7	.	CASSFDPPPYEQYF	TGTGCCAGCAGCTTCGACCCTCCTCCCTACGAGCAGTACTTC
.	TRBV10-3	TRBJ1-2	few	CAISGLGYGYTF	TGTGCCATCAGTGGCCTGGGCTATGGCTACACCTTC
.	TRBV29-1	TRBJ1-1	.	CSVEVGQGRPFF	TGCAGCGTTGAAGTAGGGCAGGGGCGACCTTTCTTT
.	TRBV20-1	TRBJ2-1	.	CSASPGFGTYNEQFF	TGCAGTGCTAGCCCGGGCTTCGGAACCTACAATGAGCAGTTCTTC
.	TRBV24-1	TRBJ2-1	.	CATSGDPYNEQFF	TGTGCCACCAGTGGCGATCCTTACAATGAGCAGTTCTTC
TRBD2	TRBV5-4	TRBJ2-3	few	CASSLDPSGGSTDTQYF	TGTGCCAGCAGCTTGGACCCTAGCGGGGGGAGCACAGATACGCAGTATTTT
.	TRBV6-1	TRBJ1-5	few	CASGTGGQLQHF	TGTGCCAGCGGGACCGGGGGCCAACTCCAGCATTTT
.	TRBV5-1	TRBJ2-7	.	CASSWGGYTGQVEQYF	TGCGCCAGCAGCTGGGGGGGCTATACCGGTCAGGTCGAGCAGTACTTC
.	TRBV13	TRBJ1-1	.	CASSLPGIEAFF	TGTGCCAGCAGCTTACCAGGGATCGAGGCTTTCTTT
.	TRBV4-2	TRBJ2-7	.	CASSPPGGGNEQYF	TGTGCCAGCTCGCCCCCGGGCGGTGGCAATGAGCAGTACTTC
.	TRBV10-1	TRBJ2-3	.	CAMSRDTTDTQYF	TGCGCCATGTCGAGGGACACCACAGATACGCAGTATTTT
TRBD1	TRBV7-6	TRBJ2-1	few	CASSSPSGQPDNEQFF	TGTGCCAGCAGCTCCCCCTCGGGACAGCCAGACAATGAGCAGTTCTTC
TRBD1	TRBV29-1	TRBJ1-2	.	CSITPGQGNYGYTF	TGCAGCATCACACCCGGACAGGGTAACTATGGCTACACCTTC
.	TRBV4-2	TRBJ1-1	.	CASSQELVNTEAFF	TGTGCCAGCAGCCAAGAGTTAGTGAACACTGAAGCTTTCTTT
.	TRBV6-5	TRBJ2-7	few	CASSYSGSTYEQYF	TGTGCCAGCAGTTACTCAGGTAGCACCTACGAGCAGTACTTC
.	TRBV7-2	TRBJ1-4	.	CASSLMGGARSEKLFF	TGTGCCAGCAGCTTAATGGGGGGCGCGAGGAGCGAAAAACTGTTTTTT
TRBD2	TRBV27	TRBJ2-7	.	CASSSGDFYEQYF	TGTGCCAGCAGTAGCGGGGATTTCTACGAGCAGTACTTC
TRBD1	TRBV30	TRBJ2-3	.	CAWRGTGSTDTQYF	TGTGCCTGGAGGGGGACAGGGAGCACAGATACGCAGTATTTT
TRBD2	TRBV5-1	TRBJ2-1	.	CASSFQAGQGNEQFF	TGCGCCAGCAGCTTTCAAGCGGGGCAAGGGAATGAGCAGTTCTTC
.	TRBV5-1	TRBJ1-2	.	CASSLAGQRDTNYGYTF	TGCGCCAGCAGCTTGGCCGGACAGAGAGATACTAACTATGGCTACACCTTC
.	TRBV29-1	TRBJ2-7	few	CSVVTGAYEQYF	TGCAGCGTTGTGACAGGAGCCTACGAGCAGTACTTC
TRBD2	TRBV20-1	TRBJ2-3	few	CSAVESGGRTDTQYF	TGCAGTGCCGTCGAGAGCGGGGGGCGCACAGATACGCAGTATTTT
TRBD1	TRBV9	TRBJ2-7	.	CASSVGRGYGSYEQYF	TGTGCCAGCAGCGTCGGCAGGGGGTACGGCTCCTACGAGCAGTACTTC
.	TRBV21-1	TRBJ2-5	once	CASSKVCREGRNEQYF	TGTGCCAGCAGCAAAGTATGCCGGGAGGGCCGCAATGAGCAGTACTTC
.	TRBV28	TRBJ2-7	.	CASSPRRVSSYEQYF	TGTGCCAGCAGCCCGAGACGAGTTTCATCCTACGAGCAGTACTTC
TRBD1	TRBV12-3/TRBV12-4	TRBJ2-7	.	CASKEQGMNSYEQYF	TGTGCCAGCAAAGAACAGGGGATGAACTCCTACGAGCAGTACTTC
TRBD2	TRBV7-9	TRBJ2-2	.	CASSRSTSGHNTGELFF	TGTGCCAGCAGCCGATCGACTAGCGGGCATAACACCGGGGAGCTGTTTTTT
TRBD1	TRBV10-3	TRBJ1-2	.	CAISGTRQGAYGYTF	TGTGCCATCAGTGGAACTCGACAGGGGGCCTATGGCTACACCTTC
.	TRBV20-1	TRBJ2-7	.	CSAQGPDSYEQYF	TGCAGTGCTCAGGGACCCGACTCCTACGAGCAGTACTTC
.	TRBV12-3/TRBV12-4	TRBJ2-1	.	CASSLTRLGDEQFF	TGTGCCAGCAGTCTCACCCGCCTAGGAGATGAGCAGTTCTTC
TRBD2	TRBV6-5	TRBJ2-4	.	CASRSGGSKNIQYF	TGTGCCAGCAGATCCGGGGGGTCGAAAAACATTCAGTACTTC
.	TRBV2	TRBJ1-1	few	CASSTMVGGTEAFF	TGTGCCAGCAGCACGATGGTTGGTGGTACTGAAGCTTTCTTT
TRBD2	TRBV14	TRBJ2-1	.	CASSQPTTSGSGNEQFF	TGTGCCAGCAGCCAACCAACGACTAGCGGGAGTGGGAATGAGCAGTTCTTC
TRBD1	TRBV6-6	TRBJ2-1	.	CASSYPLPGQGVNEQFF	TGTGCCAGCAGTTATCCCCTTCCGGGACAGGGCGTCAATGAGCAGTTCTTC
TRBD2	TRBV3-1	TRBJ2-3	.	CASSRPGGSFRTQYF	TGTGCCAGCAGCCGGCCGGGGGGATCCTTCAGGACGCAGTATTTT
.	TRBV24-1	TRBJ2-1	.	CATSDLGGLGYNEQFF	TGTGCCACCAGTGATTTGGGGGGGTTGGGCTACAATGAGCAGTTCTTC
TRBD1	TRBV5-1	TRBJ2-2	once	CASDRGDTGELFF	TGCGCCAGCGACAGGGGTGACACCGGGGAGCTGTTTTTT
.	TRBV6-1	TRBJ1-2	.	CASSEGWGYDYGYTF	TGTGCCAGCAGTGAAGGGTGGGGATACGACTATGGCTACACCTTC
.	TRBV20-1	TRBJ1-2	few	CSASYGYTF	TGCAGTGCTAGCTATGGCTACACCTTC
.	TRBV15	TRBJ2-7	.	CATSNREGEQYF	TGTGCCACCAGCAATCGAGAGGGCGAGCAGTACTTC
TRBD2	TRBV20-1	TRBJ2-7	once	CSARAYIVDSGGTVRYNEQYF	TGCAGTGCTAGGGCTTACATCGTTGATAGCGGGGGCACAGTTAGATACAATGAGCAGTACTTC
.	TRBV15	TRBJ2-5	few	CATSTHGGETQYF	TGTGCCACCAGCACCCACGGGGGAGAGACCCAGTACTTC
TRBD2	TRBV5-1	TRBJ2-1	.	CASSLGLAGMGEQFF	TGCGCCAGCAGCTTGGGACTAGCGGGAATGGGTGAGCAGTTCTTC
.	TRBV27	TRBJ1-1	few	CASSLLAGAPEAFF	TGTGCCAGCAGTTTATTGGCAGGGGCTCCTGAAGCTTTCTTT
.	TRBV2	TRBJ1-2	.	CASSEAIVYTF	TGTGCCAGCAGTGAAGCGATCGTTTACACCTTC
TRBD2	TRBV27	TRBJ2-7	.	CASSPEGLANSYEQYF	TGTGCCAGCAGTCCCGAGGGACTAGCGAACTCCTACGAGCAGTACTTC
TRBD2	TRBV6-1	TRBJ2-3	.	CASRQGLARADTQYF	TGTGCCAGCAGACAAGGACTAGCTAGGGCAGATACGCAGTATTTT
.	TRBV29-1	TRBJ1-2	once	CSVASGTYGYTF	TGCAGCGTTGCGTCAGGGACTTATGGCTACACCTTC
TRBD2	TRBV2	TRBJ2-1	few	CASKREAFYNEQFF	TGTGCCAGCAAGCGGGAGGCCTTCTACAATGAGCAGTTCTTC
.	TRBV3-1	TRBJ2-1	.	CASSQGGLNEQFF	TGTGCCAGCAGCCAGGGAGGTCTCAATGAGCAGTTCTTC